The rows below give T cell receptor beta chains drawn from one sample of a study of OX40 agonist ivuxolimab in advanced cancers. Here immunoSEQ multiplex PCR was the method, and the copy in TCRdb shows in-frame clones only, minus some. The data show about 79,000 clones, with around 93% seen just once and 0.5% to 0.55% held by the top ten. Source: CD4+ or CD8+ T cells sorted from blood, taken in a trial of the OX40 agonist ivuxolimab. Every receptor here comes from an adult with an advanced solid tumor such as melanoma, head and neck, liver or kidney cancer. The CDR3 runs from the conserved cysteine through the conserved F or W. The D gene is left open where the match is weak. Not every row has a clone size; where given, it reads once, few, many or a size class.

CDR3	DNA	J	V	size	D
CASSARAGDLSYEQYF	TGTGCCAGCAGCGCCCGGGCAGGGGACCTCTCCTACGAGCAGTACTTC	TRBJ2-7	TRBV11-3	.	.
CASAPTQGQETQYF	TGTGCTTCAGCCCCCACCCAGGGGCAAGAGACCCAGTACTTC	TRBJ2-5	TRBV12-5	once	.
CSARLETQYF	TGCAGTGCTAGGTTGGAGACCCAGTACTTC	TRBJ2-5	TRBV20-1	.	.
CASSLVSGIMSTEAFF	TGTGCCAGCAGTCTCGTATCAGGGATAATGAGCACTGAAGCTTTCTTT	TRBJ1-1	TRBV7-8	.	.
CASSDFSGSDNEQFF	TGTGCCAGCAGTGATTTTAGCGGGAGCGACAATGAGCAGTTCTTC	TRBJ2-1	TRBV2	.	TRBD2
CASSYAGGRGQPQHF	TGTGCCAGCAGCTATGCAGGGGGCCGGGGTCAGCCCCAGCATTTT	TRBJ1-5	TRBV7-2	few	TRBD1
CASSLVGDTGNGYTF	TGTGCCAGCAGCTTAGTGGGGGACACAGGGAATGGCTACACCTTC	TRBJ1-2	TRBV7-2	.	.
CASSGLLGTGELFF	TGCGCCAGCAGCGGACTCCTAGGAACCGGGGAGCTGTTTTTT	TRBJ2-2	TRBV5-1	.	.
CAWTLLAGVGTGELFF	TGTGCCTGGACCCTTCTAGCGGGAGTCGGCACCGGGGAGCTGTTTTTT	TRBJ2-2	TRBV30	.	TRBD2
CASSLAGISTDTQYF	TGTGCCAGCAGCTTAGCGGGAATAAGCACAGATACGCAGTATTTT	TRBJ2-3	TRBV7-2	.	.
CAWSSGGASVLYEQYF	TGTGCCTGGAGCTCTGGAGGGGCTAGCGTGTTATACGAGCAGTACTTC	TRBJ2-7	TRBV30	.	.
CASSRITGGDTEAFF	TGTGCCAGCAGTAGGATTACAGGGGGTGACACTGAAGCTTTCTTT	TRBJ1-1	TRBV6-5	.	TRBD1
CASSQDTPGGSYNEQFF	TGCGCCAGCAGCCAAGATACCCCAGGGGGCTCCTACAATGAGCAGTTCTTC	TRBJ2-1	TRBV4-1	.	TRBD1
CRSRGELFF	TGTCGATCTAGGGGGGAGCTGTTTTTT	TRBJ2-2	TRBV2	.	.
CASSPWTGADGYTF	TGTGCCAGCAGCCCTTGGACAGGGGCCGATGGCTACACCTTC	TRBJ1-2	TRBV7-8	.	TRBD1
CASSPRDRGLETQYF	TGTGCCAGCTCACCGCGGGACAGGGGTTTAGAGACCCAGTACTTC	TRBJ2-5	TRBV18	.	TRBD1
CASSEAGAGYEQYF	TGTGCCAGCAGTGAAGCGGGAGCGGGCTACGAGCAGTACTTC	TRBJ2-7	TRBV2	.	.
CASIPGWGATEAFF	TGTGCCAGCATCCCCGGCTGGGGGGCCACTGAAGCTTTCTTT	TRBJ1-1	TRBV6-1	.	.
CASSPLRGPYNEQFF	TGTGCCAGCAGCCCGCTCAGGGGTCCCTACAATGAGCAGTTCTTC	TRBJ2-1	TRBV7-9	.	.
CASSSGTGDIQYF	TGTGCCAGCAGCTCCGGGACAGGGGACATTCAGTACTTC	TRBJ2-4	TRBV7-3	.	TRBD1
CATVRGGSGVGEQFF	TGTGCCACCGTTAGAGGTGGCTCGGGGGTAGGTGAGCAGTTCTTC	TRBJ2-1	TRBV15	.	.
CASGLWGANTEAFF	TGTGCCAGTGGCCTGTGGGGGGCAAACACTGAAGCTTTCTTT	TRBJ1-1	TRBV19	few	.
CASRTTGGNQPQHF	TGTGCCAGCAGGACCACAGGGGGCAATCAGCCCCAGCATTTT	TRBJ1-5	TRBV6-1	.	TRBD1
CASIGQGATEQYF	TGTGCCAGTATAGGACAGGGGGCCACCGAGCAGTACTTC	TRBJ2-7	TRBV19	.	TRBD1
CASSPWGQESTDTQYF	TGCGCCAGCAGCCCATGGGGACAGGAAAGCACAGATACGCAGTATTTT	TRBJ2-3	TRBV4-3	.	TRBD1
CASSYGSLSSYEQYF	TGCGCCAGCAGCTATGGAAGCCTCAGCTCCTACGAGCAGTACTTC	TRBJ2-7	TRBV5-1	.	.
CASSLSWGTSGGEQFF	TGTGCCAGCAGCTTGTCATGGGGGACTAGCGGGGGAGAGCAGTTCTTC	TRBJ2-1	TRBV5-8	.	TRBD2
CASSQAGGYQETQYF	TGTGCCAGCAGCCAAGCGGGAGGGTACCAAGAGACCCAGTACTTC	TRBJ2-5	TRBV5-6	.	TRBD2
CASSYGANYGYTF	TGTGCCAGCAGCTATGGAGCCAACTATGGCTACACCTTC	TRBJ1-2	TRBV7-9	.	.
CAISARDRTSTDTQYF	TGTGCCATCAGTGCCCGGGACCGAACTAGCACAGATACGCAGTATTTT	TRBJ2-3	TRBV10-3	.	.
CASSYSTYRGAEAFF	TGTGCCAGCAGTTACTCGACCTACAGGGGCGCTGAAGCTTTCTTT	TRBJ1-1	TRBV6-5	.	TRBD1
CASSEVRAYEQYF	TGTGCCAGCAGTGAGGTCAGGGCCTACGAGCAGTACTTC	TRBJ2-7	TRBV2	.	.
CASSQDRGRLFYGYTF	TGCGCCAGCAGCCAAGACAGGGGTCGCCTTTTCTATGGCTACACCTTC	TRBJ1-2	TRBV5-1	.	TRBD1
CASSLGTSGIKETQYF	TGTGCCAGCAGTTTAGGGACTAGCGGGATTAAAGAGACCCAGTACTTC	TRBJ2-5	TRBV27	.	TRBD2
CASSLSGRADSEQFF	TGTGCCAGCAGCCTCAGCGGGAGGGCCGATAGTGAGCAGTTCTTC	TRBJ2-1	TRBV11-2	.	TRBD2
CASSLVGVNYGYTF	TGTGCCAGCAGCTTGGTGGGGGTTAACTATGGCTACACCTTC	TRBJ1-2	TRBV5-4	.	.
CASSLVVGGQETQYF	TGTGCCAGCAGCTTAGTGGTCGGGGGTCAAGAGACCCAGTACTTC	TRBJ2-5	TRBV7-9	.	.
CASSHTGQGQYSNQPQHF	TGCGCCAGCAGCCACACAGGACAGGGCCAATATAGCAATCAGCCCCAGCATTTT	TRBJ1-5	TRBV4-1	once	TRBD1
CASSFSGLAGPPRANVLTF	TGTGCCAGCAGCTTCTCGGGGCTAGCGGGTCCTCCCCGGGCCAACGTCCTGACTTTC	TRBJ2-6	TRBV11-2	.	TRBD2
CASSEGRSANTGELFF	TGTGCCAGCAGTGAAGGGCGTTCCGCGAACACCGGGGAGCTGTTTTTT	TRBJ2-2	TRBV6-1	.	.
CASCGQGGTDTQYF	TGTGCCAGCTGCGGACAGGGGGGCACAGATACGCAGTATTTT	TRBJ2-3	TRBV18	.	TRBD1
CASSFLLAFEQFF	TGTGCCAGCAGTTTTCTACTAGCGTTTGAGCAGTTCTTC	TRBJ2-1	TRBV28	.	TRBD2
CASSPPLPTSYEQYF	TGTGCCAGCAGCCCCCCTCTCCCCACCTCCTACGAGCAGTACTTC	TRBJ2-7	TRBV5-4	.	.
CASSVGERTEAFF	TGTGCCAGCAGCGTAGGGGAACGGACTGAAGCTTTCTTT	TRBJ1-1	TRBV9	.	.
CASSLTSRAGELFF	TGTGCCAGCAGCTTAACCAGCCGGGCCGGGGAGCTGTTTTTT	TRBJ2-2	TRBV11-3	.	.
CASSLTSLNEQYF	TGCGCCAGCAGCTTGACTAGTCTTAACGAGCAGTACTTC	TRBJ2-7	TRBV5-1	once	.
CASSRVESNYGYTF	TGTGCCAGCAGTCGGGTAGAATCCAACTATGGCTACACCTTC	TRBJ1-2	TRBV7-9	.	.
CASSLVAWGSDTEAFF	TGTGCCAGCAGCTTAGTTGCTTGGGGGTCGGACACTGAAGCTTTCTTT	TRBJ1-1	TRBV7-6	.	.
CSAREEAFF	TGCAGTGCTAGAGAAGAAGCTTTCTTT	TRBJ1-1	TRBV20-1	few	.
CASSFLPGSKTGELFF	TGTGCCAGCAGTTTTCTACCGGGAAGCAAAACCGGGGAGCTGTTTTTT	TRBJ2-2	TRBV28	.	.
CASSPRPRNTEAFF	TGTGCCAGCAGCCCACGGCCTCGGAACACTGAAGCTTTCTTT	TRBJ1-1	TRBV11-2	.	.
CAISLASGRGGEQYF	TGTGCCATCAGCCTAGCTAGCGGGAGGGGAGGCGAGCAGTACTTC	TRBJ2-7	TRBV10-3	once	TRBD2
CASSAGGEGAHQPQHF	TGTGCCAGCAGTGCCGGGGGGGAGGGAGCTCATCAGCCCCAGCATTTT	TRBJ1-5	TRBV25-1	once	.
CASSLGTGLSEQFF	TGTGCCAGCAGCTTGGGAACAGGATTGAGTGAGCAGTTCTTC	TRBJ2-1	TRBV5-4	.	.
CASSFQGQGAKGTEAFF	TGTGCCAGCAGTTTCCAGGGACAGGGGGCTAAGGGCACTGAAGCTTTCTTT	TRBJ1-1	TRBV27	.	TRBD1
CAWTVAVEAFF	TGTGCCTGGACGGTGGCGGTTGAAGCTTTCTTT	TRBJ1-1	TRBV30	.	.
CASSSRQGGYNEQFF	TGTGCCAGCAGCTCCCGACAGGGAGGTTACAATGAGCAGTTCTTC	TRBJ2-1	TRBV11-3	.	.
CASVLGGGDYGYTF	TGTGCCAGCGTGCTCGGCGGGGGCGACTATGGCTACACCTTC	TRBJ1-2	TRBV7-9	medium-sized	.
CASSLLVNTEAFF	TGTGCCAGCAGCTTATTAGTGAACACTGAAGCTTTCTTT	TRBJ1-1	TRBV11-3	.	.